One sample yielded the 21 T cell receptor beta chains listed below, sequenced in a study of cytomegalovirus exposure and HLA in healthy donors. This PCR relied on a set of 60 Vbeta primers and 13 Jbeta primers. TCRdb's table, derived via immunoSEQ multiplex PCR, lists solely in-frame clones and lacks some. This sample's table has about 88,000 clones. Sequencing used PBMCs. The receptors here all came from a girl aged 10 to 17 in good health and CMV-seropositive.

The chain is built from TRBV9 and TRBJ2-1, with TRBD2 matching 7 bases. Germline loops: CDR1 SGDLS, CDR2 YYNGEE. V lost 0 bases and J lost 7; bases outside the gene matches: 13. This CDR3 is built from 17 residues. The CDR3 nucleotides read TGTGCCAGCAGCGTAGAAATTTCGGGACTATCAGCGAATGAGCAGTTCTTC. It yields the protein CASSVEISGLSANEQFF.

This chain joins TRBV6-5 and TRBJ2-3; 10 bases fit TRBD2. Unmatched junction bases numbered 3, after V lost 10 bases and J lost 5 bases. Germline assignment: CDR1 MNHEY and CDR2 SVGAGI. The CDR3 length is 12 residues. CDR3 DNA sequence: TGTGCCACTAGCGGGGGAGGAGATACGCAGTATTTT. This translates into CATSGGGDTQYF.

This sequence joins TRBV9 and TRBJ2-3; 9 bases line up with TRBD2. The CDR3 consists of 16 residues. The junction had 3 bases not matched to a gene; V was cut back by 1 base and J by 0 bases. Germline CDR1 and CDR2: SGDLS and YYNGEE. CDR3 amino acids: CASSVTGTSSTDTQYF. CDR3 sequence (DNA): TGTGCCAGCAGCGTAACCGGGACTAGCAGCACAGATACGCAGTATTTT.

The chain employs TRBV27 and TRBJ1-5; 7 nucleotides agree with TRBD1. The CDR3 totals 14 residues. CDR1 and CDR2 from the germline V gene are MNHEY and SMNVEV (reference sequence). V trimming: 6 bases; J trimming: 0 bases; junction bases outside the gene matches: 2. The DNA for the CDR3 is TGTGCCAGCAGACAGGGGTATAGCAATCAGCCCCAGCATTTT. Its protein is CASRQGYSNQPQHF.

The chain joins TRBV13 to TRBJ2-1; D possibly corresponds to TRBD1 (5 bases). Trimming left V 11 bases short and J 3 bases short, with 14 bases between. The germline V gene has CDR1 PRHDT and CDR2 FYEKMQ (reference sequence). This CDR3 region has 13 residues. The chain's CDR3 is CASQDRNYNEQFF. CDR3 DNA: TGTGCCTCTCAAGACAGAAACTACAATGAGCAGTTCTTC.

The CDR3 sequence: CASSLAGGNGNTIYF. CDR3 sequence (DNA): TGTGCCAGCAGCTTGGCAGGGGGCAATGGAAACACCATATATTTT. The J gene is TRBJ1-3, the V gene TRBV5-6; TRBD1 matches at 8 bases. CDR3 size: 15 residues. Germline assignment: CDR1 SGHDT and CDR2 YYEEEE. J lost 3 bases, V lost 0 bases, and 2 bases had no gene match.

The rearrangement uses TRBV5-4 and TRBJ1-6; D possibly corresponds to TRBD1 (5 bases). Per the germline V gene, CDR1 is SGHNT and CDR2 is YYREEE (reference sequence). Trimming took off 1 base at V and 10 bases at J, with 24 bases between the two ends. The length of the CDR3 is 18 residues. The CDR3 here is CASSLRKTRTPGESPLHF. CDR3 sequence (DNA): TGTGCCAGCAGCTTGAGAAAAACTCGGACCCCGGGGGAGTCACCCCTCCACTTT.

The J gene is TRBJ1-2, the V gene TRBV5-1; 8 bases fit TRBD1. Per the germline V gene, CDR1 is SGHRS and CDR2 is YFSETQ. With 4 bases clipped from V and 6 bases from J, the junction kept 8 bases outside the gene matches. The CDR3 is 14 amino acids. The CDR3 loop reads CASSHNVDRDGYTF. In DNA, the CDR3 is TGCGCCAGCAGCCATAACGTGGACAGGGATGGCTACACCTTC.

The V gene is TRBV7-8, the J gene TRBJ1-1; TRBD1 matches 8 bases. Trimming removed 5 bases from V and 0 bases from J; junction bases left unmatched: 8. Germline values: CDR1 SGHVS, CDR2 FQNEAQ. This CDR3 comprises 16 residues. CDR3 sequence reads: CASSPGQGTMNTEAFF. The CDR3 DNA sequence: TGTGCCAGCAGCCCAGGACAGGGAACGATGAACACTGAAGCTTTCTTT.

V usage is TRBV7-9 and J usage is TRBJ2-7; 7 nucleotides align to TRBD2. Germline values: CDR1 SEHNR, CDR2 FQNEAQ (reference sequence). The V segment lost 5 bases and the J segment 5 bases; nucleotides outside the gene matches: 6. CDR3 size: 13 residues. The CDR3 spells CASSQRLADEQYF. The CDR3 nucleotides read TGTGCCAGCAGCCAAAGACTAGCTGACGAGCAGTACTTC.

On this clone itself: One junction end disagrees with the germline gene, perhaps due to a read error. This chain joins TRBV2 and TRBJ1-1; D not resolved. The CDR3 runs 13 residues. The germline CDR1 and CDR2 sequences are SNHLY and FYNNEI. In nucleotides, the CDR3 is TGTGCCACCACCCCCGGGTCCGGCGAGGGCGAGATCTTT. It translates to CATTPGSGEGEIF. Combining the CDR3 with reference TRBV2 and TRBJ1-1 gives the whole variable domain EPEVTQTPSHQVTQMGQEVILRCVPISNHLYFYWYRQILGQKVEFLVSFYNNEISEKSEIFDDQFSVERPDGSNFTLKIRSTKLEDSAMYFCATTPGSGEGEIFGQGTRLTVV.

The rearrangement links TRBV25-1 to TRBJ2-3; TRBD1 matches at 7 bases. In germline, CDR1 is MGHDK, CDR2 SYGVNS. Germline trimming cut 4 bases from V and 4 bases from J; bases unmatched to any gene: 2. This CDR3 spans 13 amino acids. CDR3 amino acids: CASSGTGADTQYF. CDR3 bases: TGTGCCAGCAGTGGAACAGGGGCAGATACGCAGTATTTT.

This sequence joins TRBV4-1 and TRBJ2-7; TRBD1 matches 7 bases. The germline CDR1 and CDR2 sequences are MGHRA and YSYEKL. Unmatched junction bases numbered 7, after V lost 0 bases and J lost 2 bases. The CDR3 length is 16 residues. The CDR3 sequence is CASSQEGRGTAYEQYF. CDR3 nucleotides: TGCGCCAGCAGCCAAGAGGGCAGGGGGACCGCCTACGAGCAGTACTTC.

The rearrangement joins TRBV27 to TRBJ1-1; possibly TRBD1 for D (6 bases). Germline loops: CDR1 MNHEY, CDR2 SMNVEV (reference sequence). V dropped 1 base and J dropped 1 base, with 13 bases sitting between them. The CDR3 runs 16 residues. The CDR3 reads CASSLWARGGNTEAFF. The CDR3 region has the DNA TGTGCCAGCAGTTTATGGGCAAGGGGGGGGAACACTGAAGCTTTCTTT.

The V and J genes are TRBV9 and TRBJ2-5; tentative D call: TRBD1 (5 bases). The V end lost 2 bases, the J end lost 5 bases, and 25 bases lay between the germline ends. Germline V CDR1 and CDR2: SGDLS, YYNGEE. The CDR3 has 18 amino acids. CDR3 DNA sequence: TGTGCCAGCAGCGTTGGGTGGCAAGGGGCCAGTGGTGTGGAGACCCAGTACTTC. As protein: CASSVGWQGASGVETQYF. Variable domain in full (rest from reference TRBV9 and TRBJ2-5): DSGVTQTPKHLITATGQRVTLRCSPRSGDLSVYWYQQSLDQGLQFLIQYYNGEERAKGNILERFSAQQFPDLHSELNLSSLELGDSALYFCASSVGWQGASGVETQYFGPGTRLLVL.

The chain employs TRBV7-2 and TRBJ2-7; D unresolved. Trimming pared 5 bases from V and 0 bases from J, leaving 5 bases between. Germline CDR1 and CDR2: SGHTA and FQGNSA. The CDR3 is 12 amino acids. The CDR3 loop is CASSLSSYEQYF. DNA of the CDR3: TGTGCCAGCAGCCTGAGCTCCTACGAGCAGTACTTC.

The chain joins TRBV9 to TRBJ2-7; D may be TRBD2 (6 bases). Trimming shortened V by 0 bases and J by 2 bases, and 18 bases separated the two germline ends. Germline V lookup: CDR1 SGDLS, CDR2 YYNGEE. The CDR3 is 17 residues long. The CDR3 nucleotides are TGTGCCAGCAGCGTAGCTGATTTCGGGACTTCAGCCTACGAGCAGTACTTC. This translates into CASSVADFGTSAYEQYF.

The rearrangement uses TRBV6-4 and TRBJ2-1, with 9 bases fitting TRBD1. CDR1 is MRHNA, CDR2 SNTAGT, per germline. The ends lost 6 bases at V and 9 bases at J; junction bases unmatched: 9. CDR3 length: 14 residues. The CDR3 DNA reads TGTGCCAGCAGGCGACAGGGGGGGGACCGTGAGCAGTTCTTC. It encodes CASRRQGGDREQFF.

The CDR3 DNA reads TGTGCCACTGGGGACAGACCGAATCAGCCCCAGCATTTT. This translates into CATGDRPNQPQHF. This rearrangement joins TRBV19 to TRBJ1-5; TRBD1 aligns across 7 bases. Germline CDR1 and CDR2: LNHDA and SQIVND (reference sequence). The CDR3 loop spans 13 amino acids. Trimming removed 10 bases from V and 4 bases from J; junction bases left unmatched: 7.

The rearrangement links TRBV7-6 to TRBJ1-6; TRBD1 might be the D (5 bases). With 5 bases removed from V and 10 bases from J, the gap between germline ends came to 12 bases. Germline CDR1 is SGHVS and CDR2 is FNYEAQ. This CDR3 contains 13 residues. CDR3 protein: CASSLQGTSPLHF. DNA for the CDR3: TGTGCCAGCAGCCTGCAGGGAACCTCACCCCTCCACTTT.

The chain recombines TRBV5-6 with TRBJ2-1; D is unresolved. Germline assignment: CDR1 SGHDT and CDR2 YYEEEE. This CDR3 is 13 amino acids long. V was shortened by 0 bases and J by 9 bases, with 10 bases between the two germline ends. Here the CDR3 reads CASSLGLLGEQFF. The CDR3, as DNA: TGTGCCAGCAGCTTGGGACTGTTGGGTGAGCAGTTCTTC.